Sequencing of this TCR beta chain was carried out in a study of blood T cell repertoires in COVID-19. Whole-study context: Sources were T cells, B-cell-depleted T cells, or PBMCs; the material itself was cDNA or gDNA.

Sequenced by immunoSEQ multiplex PCR; TCRdb stores in-frame clones only, minus some. This repertoire shows about 130,000 clones, approximately 82% found once; its top ten account for about 9.9%. The length of the CDR3 is 15 residues. V was trimmed by 4 bases and J by 0 bases, leaving 11 bases between them. CDR1 and CDR2 from the germline V gene are SGHTS and YDEGEE. This chain joins TRBV5-8 and TRBJ2-1; D is perhaps TRBD2 (7 bases). The sequencing input was peripheral blood. This clonotype originated in a man aged 40-49 years with active or convalescent COVID-19. CDR3 residues: CASSRGGLSYNEQFF. CDR3 DNA: TGTGCCAGCAGCCGCGGGGGCCTCTCCTACAATGAGCAGTTCTTC.